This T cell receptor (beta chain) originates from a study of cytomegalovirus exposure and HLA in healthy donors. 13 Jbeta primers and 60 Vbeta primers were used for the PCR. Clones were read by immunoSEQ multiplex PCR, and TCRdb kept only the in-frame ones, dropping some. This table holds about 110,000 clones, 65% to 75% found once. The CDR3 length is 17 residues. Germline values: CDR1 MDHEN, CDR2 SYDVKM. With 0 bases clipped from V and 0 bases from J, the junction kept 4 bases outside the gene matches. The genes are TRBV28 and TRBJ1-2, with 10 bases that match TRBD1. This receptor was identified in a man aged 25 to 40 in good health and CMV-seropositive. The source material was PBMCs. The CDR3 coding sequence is TGTGCCAGCAGTTTATGGGGGGACAGGGGAGCTAACTATGGCTACACCTTC. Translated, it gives CASSLWGDRGANYGYTF.